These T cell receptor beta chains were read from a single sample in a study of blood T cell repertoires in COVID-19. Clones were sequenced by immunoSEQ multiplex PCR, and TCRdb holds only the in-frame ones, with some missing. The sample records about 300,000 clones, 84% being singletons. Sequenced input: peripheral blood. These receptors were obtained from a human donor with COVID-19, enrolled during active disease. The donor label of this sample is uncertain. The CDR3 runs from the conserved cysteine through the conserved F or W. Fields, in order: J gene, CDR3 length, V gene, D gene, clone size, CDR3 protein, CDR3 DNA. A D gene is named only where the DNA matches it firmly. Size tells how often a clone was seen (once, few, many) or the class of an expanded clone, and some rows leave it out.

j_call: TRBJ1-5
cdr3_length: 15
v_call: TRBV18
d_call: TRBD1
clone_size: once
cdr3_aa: CASSPPTGGNQPQHF
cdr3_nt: TGTGCCAGCTCACCTCCGACAGGGGGAAATCAGCCCCAGCATTTT

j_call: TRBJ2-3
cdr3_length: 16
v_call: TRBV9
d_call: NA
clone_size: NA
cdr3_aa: CASSVTLAGSTDTQYF
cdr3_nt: TGTGCCAGCAGCGTAACCCTGGCAGGTAGCACAGATACGCAGTATTTT

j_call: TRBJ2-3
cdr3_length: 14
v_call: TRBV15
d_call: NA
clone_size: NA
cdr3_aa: CATRQFSSTDTQYF
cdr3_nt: TGTGCCACCAGACAGTTTAGTAGCACAGATACGCAGTATTTT

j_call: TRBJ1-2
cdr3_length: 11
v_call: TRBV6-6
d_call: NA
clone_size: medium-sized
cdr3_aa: CASRQDSDYTF
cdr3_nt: TGTGCCAGCAGGCAGGACAGTGACTACACCTTC

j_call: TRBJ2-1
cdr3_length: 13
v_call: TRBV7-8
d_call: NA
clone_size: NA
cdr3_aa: CASSFTDYNEQFF
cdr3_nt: TGTGCCAGCAGCTTTACAGACTACAATGAGCAGTTCTTC

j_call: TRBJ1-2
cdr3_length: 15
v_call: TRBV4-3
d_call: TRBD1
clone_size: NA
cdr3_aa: CASSLRRGPNYGYTF
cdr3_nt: TGCGCCAGCAGCCTAAGGAGGGGGCCTAACTATGGCTACACCTTC

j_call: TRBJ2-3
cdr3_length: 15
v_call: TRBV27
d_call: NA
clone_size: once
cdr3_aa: CASPLGDRFADTQYF
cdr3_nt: TGTGCCAGCCCCCTCGGGGATCGTTTCGCAGATACGCAGTATTTT

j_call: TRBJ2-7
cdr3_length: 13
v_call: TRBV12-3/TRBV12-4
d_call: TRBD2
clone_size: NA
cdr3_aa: CASKTSGLYEQYF
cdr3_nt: TGTGCCAGTAAAACTAGCGGGCTCTACGAGCAGTACTTC

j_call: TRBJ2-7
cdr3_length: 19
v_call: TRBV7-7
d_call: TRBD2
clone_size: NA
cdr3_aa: CASSLSRGRASGRMAEQYF
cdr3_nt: TGTGCTAGCAGCTTAAGTCGAGGTAGGGCTAGCGGGAGAATGGCCGAGCAGTACTTC

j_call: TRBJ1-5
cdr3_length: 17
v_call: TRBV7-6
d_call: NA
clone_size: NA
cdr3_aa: CASSLGGGDWSNQPQHF
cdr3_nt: TGTGCCAGCAGCTTAGGAGGGGGAGATTGGAGCAATCAGCCCCAGCATTTT

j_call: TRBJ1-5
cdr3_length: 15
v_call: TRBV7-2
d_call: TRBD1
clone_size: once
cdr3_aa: CASSLNQGASQPQHF
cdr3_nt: TGTGCCAGCAGCCTGAATCAGGGGGCGTCTCAGCCCCAGCATTTT

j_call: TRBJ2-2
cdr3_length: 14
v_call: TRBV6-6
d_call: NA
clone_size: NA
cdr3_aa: CASSIHRDTGELFF
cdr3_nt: TGTGCCAGCAGTATCCACAGGGACACCGGGGAGCTGTTTTTT

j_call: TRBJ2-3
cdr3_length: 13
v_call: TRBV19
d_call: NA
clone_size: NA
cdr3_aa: CASSIESTDTQYF
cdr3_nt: TGTGCCAGTAGTATCGAGAGCACAGATACGCAGTATTTT

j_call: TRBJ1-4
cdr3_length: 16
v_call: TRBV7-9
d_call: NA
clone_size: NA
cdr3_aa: CASSLFLTATNEKLFF
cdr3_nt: TGTGCCAGCAGCTTATTTTTGACTGCAACTAATGAAAAACTGTTTTTT

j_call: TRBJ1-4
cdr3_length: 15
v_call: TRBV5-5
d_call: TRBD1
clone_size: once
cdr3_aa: CASSLWTGEEEKLFF
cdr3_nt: TGTGCCAGCAGCCTTTGGACAGGGGAGGAAGAAAAACTGTTTTTT